This TCR beta chain was retrieved from a study of T cell changes during pregnancy in multiple sclerosis. This CDR3 has 14 residues. Germline-derived CDR1 and CDR2 are SGHRS and YFSETQ. The V gene lost 0 bases and the J gene lost 5 bases, with 11 bases spanning the gap. TCRdb's table, derived via immunoSEQ multiplex PCR, lists solely in-frame clones and lacks some. The table includes approximately 63,000 clones, 80% to 95% detected once. Sequenced here: peripheral blood, sampled in the third trimester of pregnancy. J is TRBJ2-5 and V is TRBV5-1; a possible D gene is TRBD1 (5 bases). This TCR derives from a female donor in good health, enrolled as a control in a pregnancy study. The CDR3: CASSLASGWETQYF. CDR3 nucleotide sequence: TGCGCCAGCAGCTTGGCCTCAGGGTGGGAGACCCAGTACTTC.